Listed here are 3 T cell receptor beta chains from one sample, sequenced in a study of blood T cell repertoires in COVID-19 (dated by TCRdb to about 2020). The library was generated by the immunoSEQ multiplex PCR assay. TCRdb carries this immuneACCESS record with in-frame sequences only. Its versions omit some clonotypes, under half of them owing to an unresolved V gene in the studies checked, with the rest unexplained. The sample table records 380,000 or so clones; approximately 85% of these occur just once. Roughly 2% of the sample is held by the ten biggest clonotypes. Sequencing was carried out using PBMCs or T cells enriched from blood (not recorded which). These receptors all come from a woman aged 35 to 49 with acute COVID-19.

The gene calls are TRBV6-5 and TRBJ1-2; 7 bases match TRBD1. The junction had 5 bases not matched to a gene; V was cut back by 2 bases and J by 5 bases. This CDR3 spans 14 amino acids. Per germline, CDR1 MNHEY and CDR2 SVGAGI. Here the CDR3 reads CASSYDGTDYGYTF. The CDR3 coding sequence is TGTGCCAGCAGTTACGACGGGACAGATTATGGCTACACCTTC.

The rearrangement links TRBV4-1 to TRBJ2-1; 10 bases map to TRBD2. The V segment lost 3 bases and the J segment 8 bases; nucleotides outside the gene matches: 16. The CDR3 consists of 18 residues. Germline CDR1 reads MGHRA; CDR2 reads YSYEKL. The CDR3 nucleotides are TGCGCCAGCAGCCACGCTCCCGGGATAGCGGGGGGTTTGGATGAGCAGTTCTTC. Its protein is CASSHAPGIAGGLDEQFF.

The V call is TRBV18, the J call TRBJ2-3; TRBD2 aligns across 12 bases. The CDR3 sequence is 16 residues long. The germline gives CDR1 KGHSH, CDR2 LQKENI. Losses at the gene ends were 3 bases for V and 1 base for J; bases not matched to a gene: 2. This CDR3 reads CASSPRLAGGTDTQYF. CDR3 sequence (DNA): TGTGCCAGCTCACCCCGACTAGCGGGGGGCACAGATACGCAGTATTTT.